This is a list of T cell receptor beta chains from one sample in a study of a mutant IDH1 vaccine in newly diagnosed glioma. The antigens these receptors bind are not known. The table came from immunoSEQ multiplex PCR; TCRdb's copy has only in-frame clones and leaves some out. The sample carries around 40,000 clones, 84% recorded once. Sample: PBMCs, taken from a glioma patient whose treatment included an IDH1 peptide vaccine. Source of these receptors: a man aged 40-49 years with glioma. CDR3s leave out the opening cysteine and the closing phenylalanine or tryptophan. The order of the fields is J gene, V gene, CDR3 protein.

TRBJ1-5 TRBV28 ASSGLGGGNQPQH
TRBJ2-5 TRBV18 ASSLGQGQETQY
TRBJ2-3 TRBV5-1 ASSLGGTSSSTDTQY
TRBJ2-3 TRBV6-4 ASSVALGPDTQY
TRBJ2-5 TRBV18 ASSLRTWETQY
TRBJ1-5 TRBV18 ASSPSGVGNQPQH
TRBJ2-1 TRBV4-1 ASSYRGAGGGEQF
TRBJ2-3 TRBV7-9 ASSKPRQGDTDTQY
TRBJ2-1 TRBV7-6 ASSGSSVGEQF
TRBJ2-5 TRBV10-3 AVQGGQETQY
TRBJ1-4 TRBV9 ASSGYRGGNEKLF
TRBJ1-1 TRBV28 ASSPPPMGNTEAF
TRBJ1-1 TRBV7-9 ASSSELQFRAF
TRBJ2-7 TRBV27 ASSPGTSPYEQY
TRBJ2-7 TRBV6-5 ASTPQTGGFYEQY
TRBJ1-3 TRBV10-2 ASTIAGPSGNTIY
TRBJ2-1 TRBV5-1 ASSLVLGSGREDEQF
TRBJ2-7 TRBV19 ASSTRDTITYEQY
TRBJ2-7 TRBV18 ACSSVTSGDEQY
TRBJ2-2 TRBV29-1 SVDRAGYGGGELF
TRBJ2-5 TRBV7-3 ASSLNLGTQETQY
TRBJ2-3 TRBV5-4 ASSLDSRGVDTQY
TRBJ1-3 TRBV12-2 ASRLARDCFSGNTIY
TRBJ1-5 TRBV10-3 AISGETGNQPQH
TRBJ2-1 TRBV5-6 ASSSIGNEQF
TRBJ2-5 TRBV4-2 ASSPLSGTEQETQY
TRBJ2-1 TRBV9 ASSVPGLAGVRNNEQF
. TRBV25-1 ASTSGYEQY
TRBJ1-3 TRBV7-2 ASKATHSGNTIY
TRBJ2-2 TRBV11-3 ASSLGLAGASGELF
TRBJ1-3 TRBV7-9 ASSPAPRNTIY